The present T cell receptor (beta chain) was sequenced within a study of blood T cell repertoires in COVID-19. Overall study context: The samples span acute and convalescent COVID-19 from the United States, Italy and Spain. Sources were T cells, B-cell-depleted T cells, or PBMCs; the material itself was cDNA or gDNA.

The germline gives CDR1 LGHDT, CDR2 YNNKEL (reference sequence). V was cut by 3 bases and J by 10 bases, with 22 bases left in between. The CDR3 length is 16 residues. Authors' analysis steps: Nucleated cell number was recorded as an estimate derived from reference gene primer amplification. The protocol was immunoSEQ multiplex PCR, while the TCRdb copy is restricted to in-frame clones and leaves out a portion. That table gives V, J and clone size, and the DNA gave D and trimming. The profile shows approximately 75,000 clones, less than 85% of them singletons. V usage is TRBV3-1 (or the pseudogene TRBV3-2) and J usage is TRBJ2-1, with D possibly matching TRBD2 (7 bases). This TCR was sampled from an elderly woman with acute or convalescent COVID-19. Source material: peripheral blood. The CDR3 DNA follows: TGTGCCAGCAGCCATTACGGTTCGGGGGGCGAGGGGGAGCAGTTCTTC. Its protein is CASSHYGSGGEGEQFF.